This T cell receptor beta chain was retrieved from a study of shared clonotypes between healthy human individuals. V shed 0 bases, J shed 2 bases, and the junction held 7 bases outside the gene matches. The CDR3 length is 16 residues. Germline CDR1 and CDR2: LGHNA and YSLEER. Replicate sorted-subset PCRs were loaded with around 220 ng DNA, 31,000 or so T cell genomes. The repertoire was sequenced with immunoSEQ multiplex PCR; TCRdb's copy has only in-frame clones and lacks some. The sample consists of roughly 300,000 clones, around 86% of them appearing once. This chain links TRBV4-3 with TRBJ2-7, with 7 bases identical to TRBD2. The sequence came from a man aged 18 to 29 in good health. The sequenced material came from memory CD8+ T cells sorted from blood. The sample's subset: CD45RO+ cells pooled with CCR7-negative TemRA cells. The CDR3 DNA follows: TGCGCCAGCAGCCAAGATTTAGCTAGCGGCACCTACGAGCAGTACTTC. Encoded protein: CASSQDLASGTYEQYF.